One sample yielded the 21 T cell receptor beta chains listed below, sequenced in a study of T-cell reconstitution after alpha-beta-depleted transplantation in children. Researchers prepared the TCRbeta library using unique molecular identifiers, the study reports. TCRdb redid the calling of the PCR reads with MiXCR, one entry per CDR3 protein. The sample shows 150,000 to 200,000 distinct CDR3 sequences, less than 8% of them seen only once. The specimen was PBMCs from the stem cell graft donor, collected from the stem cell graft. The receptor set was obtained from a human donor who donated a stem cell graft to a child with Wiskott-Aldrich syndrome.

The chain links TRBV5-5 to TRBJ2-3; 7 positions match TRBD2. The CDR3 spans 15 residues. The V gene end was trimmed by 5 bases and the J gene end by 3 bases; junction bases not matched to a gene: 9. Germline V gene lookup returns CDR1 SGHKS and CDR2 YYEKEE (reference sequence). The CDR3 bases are TGTGCCAGCAGAGCTGACGGCGGGGGTACAGATACGCAGTATTTT. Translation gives CASRADGGGTDTQYF.

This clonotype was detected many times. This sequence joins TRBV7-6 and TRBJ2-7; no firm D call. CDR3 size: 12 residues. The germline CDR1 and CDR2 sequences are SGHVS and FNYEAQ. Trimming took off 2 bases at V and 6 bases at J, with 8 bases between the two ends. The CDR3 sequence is CASSLLFAEQYF. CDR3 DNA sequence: TGTGCCAGCAGCTTATTATTTGCCGAGCAGTACTTC.

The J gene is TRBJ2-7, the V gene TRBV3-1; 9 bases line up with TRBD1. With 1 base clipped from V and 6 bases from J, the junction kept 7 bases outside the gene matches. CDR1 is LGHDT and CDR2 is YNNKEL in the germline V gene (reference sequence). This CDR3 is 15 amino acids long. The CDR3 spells CASSQGPGQGSEQYF. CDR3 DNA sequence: TGTGCCAGCAGCCAAGGCCCGGGACAGGGATCCGAGCAGTACTTC.

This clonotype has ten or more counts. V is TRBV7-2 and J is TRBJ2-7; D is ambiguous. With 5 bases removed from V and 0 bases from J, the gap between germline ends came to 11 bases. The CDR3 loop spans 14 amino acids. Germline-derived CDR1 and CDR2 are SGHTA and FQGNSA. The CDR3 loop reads CASSVTWASYEQYF. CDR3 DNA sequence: TGTGCCAGCAGCGTGACCTGGGCCTCCTACGAGCAGTACTTC.

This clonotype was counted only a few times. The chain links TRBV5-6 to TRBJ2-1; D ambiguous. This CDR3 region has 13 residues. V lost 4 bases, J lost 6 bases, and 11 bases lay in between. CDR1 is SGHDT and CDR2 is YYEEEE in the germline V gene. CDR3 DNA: TGTGCCAGCAGCCCCGGGCACCTCAATGAGCAGTTCTTC. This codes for CASSPGHLNEQFF.

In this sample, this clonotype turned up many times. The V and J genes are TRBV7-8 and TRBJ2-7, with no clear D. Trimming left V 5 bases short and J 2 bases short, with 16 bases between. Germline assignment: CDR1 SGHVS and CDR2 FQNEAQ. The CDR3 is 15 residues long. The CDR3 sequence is CASSGSDRNAYEQYF. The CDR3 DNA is TGTGCCAGCAGCGGGTCAGATCGTAACGCCTACGAGCAGTACTTC. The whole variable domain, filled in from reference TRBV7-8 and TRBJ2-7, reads GAGVSQSPRYKVAKRGQDVALRCDPISGHVSLFWYQQALGQGPEFLTYFQNEAQLDKSGLPSDRFFAERPEGSVSTLKIQRTQQEDSAVYLCASSGSDRNAYEQYFGPGTRLTVT.

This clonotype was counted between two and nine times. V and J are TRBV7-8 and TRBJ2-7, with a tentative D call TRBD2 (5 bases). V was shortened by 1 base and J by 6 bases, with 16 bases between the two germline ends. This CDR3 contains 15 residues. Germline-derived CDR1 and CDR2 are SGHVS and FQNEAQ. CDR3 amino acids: CASSLVSGLGSEQYF. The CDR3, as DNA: TGTGCCAGCAGCTTAGTGTCGGGCCTAGGGAGCGAGCAGTACTTC.

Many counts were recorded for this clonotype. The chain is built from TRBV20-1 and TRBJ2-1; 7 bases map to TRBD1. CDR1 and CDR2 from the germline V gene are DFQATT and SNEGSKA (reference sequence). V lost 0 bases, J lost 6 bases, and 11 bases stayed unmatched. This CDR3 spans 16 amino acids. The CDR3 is CSARDGLVQGFNEQFF. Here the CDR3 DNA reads TGCAGTGCTAGAGATGGTCTAGTACAGGGGTTCAATGAGCAGTTCTTC.

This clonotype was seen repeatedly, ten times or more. DNA for the CDR3: TGCAGTGCTAGAGTGTCAGCGGGACTTAACAATGAGCAGTTCTTC. Amino acids: CSARVSAGLNNEQFF. The chain joins TRBV20-1 to TRBJ2-1, with 7 bases that match TRBD2. The CDR3 contains 15 residues. Germline trimming cut 1 base from V and 5 bases from J; bases unmatched to any gene: 8. Germline assignment: CDR1 DFQATT and CDR2 SNEGSKA (reference sequence).

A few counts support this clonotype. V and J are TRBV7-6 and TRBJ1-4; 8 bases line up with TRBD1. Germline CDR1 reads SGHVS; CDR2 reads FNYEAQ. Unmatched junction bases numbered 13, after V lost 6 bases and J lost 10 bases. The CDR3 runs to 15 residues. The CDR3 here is CASSPRTGSSRKLFF. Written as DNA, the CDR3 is TGTGCCAGCAGTCCTCGGACAGGGTCTTCCCGAAAACTGTTTTTT.

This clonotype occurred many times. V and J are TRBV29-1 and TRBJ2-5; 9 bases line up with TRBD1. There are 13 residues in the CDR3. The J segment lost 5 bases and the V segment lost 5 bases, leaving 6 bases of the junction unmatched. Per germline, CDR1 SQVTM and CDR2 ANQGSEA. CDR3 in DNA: TGCAGCGTTAGATCGGACAGGGGTGAGACCCAGTACTTC. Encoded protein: CSVRSDRGETQYF.

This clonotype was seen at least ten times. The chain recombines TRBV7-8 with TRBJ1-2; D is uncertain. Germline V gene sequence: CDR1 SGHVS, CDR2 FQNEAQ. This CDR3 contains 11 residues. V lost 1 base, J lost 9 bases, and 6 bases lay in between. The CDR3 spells CASSLDGSYTF. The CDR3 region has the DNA TGTGCCAGCAGCTTAGACGGAAGCTACACCTTC.

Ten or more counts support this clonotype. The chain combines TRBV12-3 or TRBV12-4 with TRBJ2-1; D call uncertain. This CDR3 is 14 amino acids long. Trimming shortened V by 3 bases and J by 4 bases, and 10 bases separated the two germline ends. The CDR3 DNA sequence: TGTGCCAGCAGTTTTGGTTTTAGATACAATGAGCAGTTCTTC. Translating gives CASSFGFRYNEQFF.

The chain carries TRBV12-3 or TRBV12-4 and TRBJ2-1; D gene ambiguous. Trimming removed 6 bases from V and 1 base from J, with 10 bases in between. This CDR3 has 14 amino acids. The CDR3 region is CASRFTNSYNEQFF. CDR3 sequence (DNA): TGTGCCAGCAGGTTCACTAATTCCTACAATGAGCAGTTCTTC.

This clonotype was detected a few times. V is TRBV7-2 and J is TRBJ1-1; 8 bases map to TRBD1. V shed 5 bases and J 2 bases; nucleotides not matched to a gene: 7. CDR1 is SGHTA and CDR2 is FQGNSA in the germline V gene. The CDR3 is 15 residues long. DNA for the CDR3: TGTGCCAGCAGCACGAAGACAGGGGACAACACTGAAGCTTTCTTT. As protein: CASSTKTGDNTEAFF. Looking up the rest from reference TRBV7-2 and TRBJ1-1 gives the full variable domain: GAGVSQSPSNKVTEKGKDVELRCDPISGHTALYWYRQSLGQGLEFLIYFQGNSAPDKSGLPSDRFSAERTGGSVSTLTIQRTQQEDSAVYLCASSTKTGDNTEAFFGQGTRLTVV.

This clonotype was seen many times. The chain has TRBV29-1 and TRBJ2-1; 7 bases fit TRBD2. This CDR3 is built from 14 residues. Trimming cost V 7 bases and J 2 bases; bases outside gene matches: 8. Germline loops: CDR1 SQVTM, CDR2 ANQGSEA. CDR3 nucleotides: TGCAGCGGGGTGGCGGGAGCGGCCTACAATGAGCAGTTCTTC. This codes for CSGVAGAAYNEQFF.

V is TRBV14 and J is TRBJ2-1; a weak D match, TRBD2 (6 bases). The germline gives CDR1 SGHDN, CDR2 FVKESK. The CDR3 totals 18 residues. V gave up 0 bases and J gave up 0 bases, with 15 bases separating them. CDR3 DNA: TGTGCCAGCAGCCAAGATCTGCGTAGCGGAGGCTCCTACAATGAGCAGTTCTTC. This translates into CASSQDLRSGGSYNEQFF.

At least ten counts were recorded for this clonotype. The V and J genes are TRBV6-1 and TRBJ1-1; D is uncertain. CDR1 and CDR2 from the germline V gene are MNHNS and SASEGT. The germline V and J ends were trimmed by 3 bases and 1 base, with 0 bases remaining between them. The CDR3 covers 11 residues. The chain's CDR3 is CASSENTEAFF. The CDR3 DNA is TGTGCCAGCAGTGAGAACACTGAAGCTTTCTTT.

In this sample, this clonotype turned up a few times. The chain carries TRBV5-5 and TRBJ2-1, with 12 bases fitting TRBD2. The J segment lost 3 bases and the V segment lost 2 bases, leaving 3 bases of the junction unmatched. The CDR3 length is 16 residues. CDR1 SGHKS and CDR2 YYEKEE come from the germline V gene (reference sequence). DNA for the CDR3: TGTGCCAGCAGCTTAACTAGCGGGAGGATCTACAATGAGCAGTTCTTC. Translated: CASSLTSGRIYNEQFF.

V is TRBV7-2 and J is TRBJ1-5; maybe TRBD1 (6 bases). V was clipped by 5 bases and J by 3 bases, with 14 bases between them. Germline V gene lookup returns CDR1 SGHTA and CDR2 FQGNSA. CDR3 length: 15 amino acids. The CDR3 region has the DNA TGTGCCAGCAGCGTATCAGGGGCGATCAATCAGCCCCAGCATTTT. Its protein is CASSVSGAINQPQHF. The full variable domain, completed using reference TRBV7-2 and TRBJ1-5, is GAGVSQSPSNKVTEKGKDVELRCDPISGHTALYWYRQSLGQGLEFLIYFQGNSAPDKSGLPSDRFSAERTGGSVSTLTIQRTQQEDSAVYLCASSVSGAINQPQHFGDGTRLSIL.

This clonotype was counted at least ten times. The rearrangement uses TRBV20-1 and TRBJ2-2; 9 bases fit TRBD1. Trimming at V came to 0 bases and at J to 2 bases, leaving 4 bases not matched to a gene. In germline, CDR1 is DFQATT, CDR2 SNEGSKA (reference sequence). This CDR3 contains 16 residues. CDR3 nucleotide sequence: TGCAGTGCTAGAGACCGGGACAGGGATAACACCGGGGAGCTGTTTTTT. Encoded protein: CSARDRDRDNTGELFF.